The 30 T cell receptor beta chains in this list originate from one sample, sequenced in a study of Tregs in tolerant kidney transplant recipients. Only in-frame clones appear in the TCRdb table, and some are missing; sequencing was by immunoSEQ multiplex PCR. This repertoire shows some 55,000 clones, 80% to 90% found once; its top ten account for approximately 2.3%. The material was Tregs from blood, obtained before the transplant. The receptors were gathered from a human donor who received a combined kidney and bone marrow transplant.

The genes are TRBV10-3 and TRBJ1-2; D is undetermined. Trimming removed 3 bases from V and 5 bases from J, with 10 bases in between. This CDR3 has 13 residues. Germline CDR1 is ENHRY and CDR2 is SYGVKD. DNA for the CDR3: TGTGCCATCAGTGAAATCGGACCTTATGGCTACACCTTC. This codes for CAISEIGPYGYTF.

Worth noting for this clone: The junction shows a germline mismatch at one end, possibly a read error. The rearrangement uses TRBV28 and TRBJ1-5, with D possibly being TRBD1 (6 bases). The CDR3 consists of 12 residues. The germline V gene has CDR1 MDHEN and CDR2 SYDVKM. CDR3 protein: CAGRGPNQPQHF. The CDR3 bases are TGTGCCGGCAGGGGTCCCAATCAGCCCCAGCATTTT.

This chain uses TRBV28 with TRBJ2-1; possible D gene TRBD2, 5 bases. V lost 3 bases and J lost 5, with 11 bases in between. CDR3 length: 14 amino acids. Germline CDR1 and CDR2: MDHEN and SYDVKM. The CDR3 coding sequence is TGTGCCAGCAGTTTGTGGCGGACTCACAATGAGCAGTTCTTC. Translating it yields CASSLWRTHNEQFF.

This clone was counted a few times. This chain uses TRBV15 with TRBJ2-3; 8 nucleotides line up with TRBD2. The CDR3 covers 15 residues. With 1 base clipped from V and 5 bases from J, the junction kept 5 bases outside the gene matches. Per the germline V gene, CDR1 is LNHNV and CDR2 is YYDKDF (reference sequence). DNA of the CDR3: TGTGCCACCAGCAGAGTAGTAGCGGGATTAGATACGCAGTATTTT. Its translation: CATSRVVAGLDTQYF. Looking up the rest from reference TRBV15 and TRBJ2-3 gives the full variable domain: DAMVIQNPRYQVTQFGKPVTLSCSQTLNHNVMYWYQQKSSQAPKLLFHYYDKDFNNEADTPDNFQSRRPNTSFCFLDIRSPGLGDTAMYLCATSRVVAGLDTQYFGPGTRLTVL.

The rearrangement uses TRBV7-8 and TRBJ1-2; 8 bases agree with TRBD1. The CDR3 contains 13 residues. Germline V lookup: CDR1 SGHVS, CDR2 FQNEAQ. The V gene end was trimmed by 8 bases and the J gene end by 3 bases; junction bases not matched to a gene: 5. This chain's CDR3 is CASATGVYYGYTF. The CDR3 DNA is TGTGCCAGCGCGACAGGGGTGTACTATGGCTACACCTTC.

J is TRBJ2-7 and V is TRBV10-1; the D gene is possibly TRBD2 (6 bases). V lost 0 bases and J 3 bases, leaving 21 bases between the germline ends. Germline CDR1 reads WNHNN; CDR2 reads SYGVQD (reference sequence). This CDR3 region has 18 residues. This chain's CDR3 is CASSESSYGSGYDYEQYF. DNA for the CDR3: TGCGCCAGCAGTGAGTCGAGTTACGGAAGCGGGTACGACTACGAGCAGTACTTC.

This sequence joins TRBV4-3 and TRBJ2-4; the D is unclear. With 5 bases removed from V and 9 bases from J, the gap between germline ends came to 14 bases. The CDR3 is made up of 13 amino acids. Germline V gene sequence: CDR1 LGHNA, CDR2 YSLEER. This chain's CDR3 is CASSKMGVGIQYF. DNA for the CDR3: TGCGCCAGCAGCAAAATGGGTGTAGGCATTCAGTACTTC.

The rearrangement joins TRBV4-3 to TRBJ1-2, with D maybe TRBD1 (5 bases). The germline CDR1 and CDR2 sequences are LGHNA and YSLEER. The CDR3 runs 14 residues. V lost 4 bases and J lost 4, with 13 bases in between. Here the CDR3 reads CASSRGGAGYGYTF. In DNA, the CDR3 is TGCGCCAGCAGCCGCGGAGGGGCAGGCTATGGCTACACCTTC.

CDR3 amino acids: CAISESAFRQISGNTIYF. DNA for the CDR3: TGTGCCATCAGTGAGTCGGCATTTCGGCAGATCTCTGGAAACACCATATATTTT. V usage is TRBV10-3 and J usage is TRBJ1-3; D gene ambiguous. The CDR3 totals 18 residues. Germline CDR1 ENHRY, CDR2 SYGVKD. The ends were cut back, 0 bases at V and 0 bases at J, with 15 bases in the middle.

V is TRBV18 and J is TRBJ1-4; perhaps TRBD1 as D (6 bases). This CDR3 is 14 amino acids long. Trimming took off 5 bases at V and 4 bases at J, with 11 bases between the two ends. Germline loops: CDR1 KGHSH, CDR2 LQKENI. The CDR3 coding sequence is TGTGCCAGCTCAGCCGGCAGGGGTAATGAAAAACTGTTTTTT. Translated: CASSAGRGNEKLFF.

CDR3 coding DNA: TGTGCCAGTAGTCCCCCCGTAACGAGGGCCAATCAGCCCCAGCATTTT. Translated, it gives CASSPPVTRANQPQHF. J is TRBJ1-5 and V is TRBV19; D not certain. V was clipped by 5 bases and J by 3 bases, with 17 bases between them. Germline CDR1 LNHDA, CDR2 SQIVND (reference sequence). This CDR3 contains 16 residues.

The chain links TRBV13 to TRBJ1-2; D unclear. Germline CDR1 reads PRHDT; CDR2 reads FYEKMQ (reference sequence). There are 12 residues in the CDR3. Between the trimmed V and J ends, which lost 4 bases and 5 bases, there was a span of 8 bases. The CDR3: CASSSLGYGYTF. The CDR3 nucleotides are TGTGCCAGCAGCTCCCTGGGGTATGGCTACACCTTC. Supplemented by reference TRBV13 and TRBJ1-2, the full variable domain reads AAGVIQSPRHLIKEKRETATLKCYPIPRHDTVYWYQQGPGQDPQFLISFYEKMQSDKGSIPDRFSAQQFSDYHSELNMSSLELGDSALYFCASSSLGYGYTFGSGTRLTVV.

The chain combines TRBV6-5 with TRBJ1-5, with TRBD1 as a possible D gene (6 bases). Germline values: CDR1 MNHEY, CDR2 SVGAGI. V was clipped by 2 bases and J by 4 bases, with 12 bases between them. This CDR3 is 15 amino acids long. CDR3 protein: CASSYDGQGNQPQHF. In nucleotides, the CDR3 is TGTGCCAGCAGTTACGACGGGCAGGGGAATCAGCCCCAGCATTTT.

The rearrangement links TRBV27 to TRBJ2-2, with TRBD1 identical over 7 bases. The CDR3 length is 16 residues. After removal of 5 bases from V and 5 bases from J, the junction contained 11 bases not matched to a gene. From germline, CDR1 is MNHEY and CDR2 SMNVEV (reference sequence). CDR3 amino acids: CASSRGTALGTGELFF. The CDR3 nucleotides are TGTGCCAGCAGTCGAGGGACAGCCTTGGGGACCGGGGAGCTGTTTTTT.

This clone has just one count. The J gene is TRBJ2-2, the V gene TRBV19; D possibly corresponds to TRBD2 (6 bases). The CDR3 loop spans 15 amino acids. CDR1 and CDR2 from the germline V gene are LNHDA and SQIVND (reference sequence). V was shortened by 1 base and J by 4 bases, with 10 bases between the two germline ends. This CDR3 is CASSIAAGGTGELFF. CDR3 nucleotides: TGTGCCAGTAGTATAGCGGCCGGGGGCACCGGGGAGCTGTTTTTT.

The chain joins TRBV5-5 to TRBJ2-5; no clear D gene. The end of the DNA fits TRBJ2-7 better, so the J call may be wrong. CDR1 SGHKS and CDR2 YYEKEE come from the germline V gene (reference sequence). The CDR3 has 15 residues. The CDR3 protein is CASSRAVTHSYEQYF. The DNA for the CDR3 is TGTGCCAGCAGCCGCGCCGTGACACACTCCTACGAGCAGTACTTC.

The chain recombines TRBV6-6 with TRBJ1-1; D gene unclear. This CDR3 region has 14 residues. The V and J ends lost 5 bases and 4 bases respectively, with 14 bases between them. Germline values: CDR1 MNHNY, CDR2 SVGAGI (reference sequence). The CDR3 here is CASSNTEGSTEAFF. The CDR3 DNA follows: TGTGCCAGCAGTAACACCGAAGGATCCACTGAAGCTTTCTTT.

This clone turned up a few times. The chain is built from TRBV5-4 and TRBJ2-7; TRBD2 aligns across 13 bases. V shed 4 bases and J 4 bases; nucleotides not matched to a gene: 8. Germline CDR1 SGHNT, CDR2 YYREEE (reference sequence). The CDR3 consists of 16 residues. CDR3: CASSTRTSGRLYEQYF. The CDR3 coding sequence is TGTGCCAGCAGCACGAGGACTAGCGGGAGATTATACGAGCAGTACTTC.

The gene calls are TRBV7-2 and TRBJ2-7, with 9 bases matching TRBD2. With 5 bases clipped from V and 5 bases from J, the junction kept 7 bases outside the gene matches. Germline CDR1 reads SGHTA; CDR2 reads FQGNSA. CDR3 size: 14 residues. The CDR3 loop is CASSHSGSGNEQYF. The CDR3 coding sequence is TGTGCCAGCAGCCATAGCGGGAGTGGTAACGAGCAGTACTTC. Full variable domain (rest looked up from reference TRBV7-2 and TRBJ2-7): GAGVSQSPSNKVTEKGKDVELRCDPISGHTALYWYRQSLGQGLEFLIYFQGNSAPDKSGLPSDRFSAERTGGSVSTLTIQRTQQEDSAVYLCASSHSGSGNEQYFGPGTRLTVT.

The chain uses TRBV27 and TRBJ2-1, with 10 nucleotides matching TRBD1. This CDR3 contains 15 residues. In germline, CDR1 is MNHEY, CDR2 SMNVEV (reference sequence). V lost 4 bases to trimming and J lost 7 bases; unmatched junction nucleotides: 7. The CDR3 DNA follows: TGTGCCAGCAGTTCCAGGGGACAGGGGTTGAATGAGCAGTTCTTC. This encodes CASSSRGQGLNEQFF.

This clone was counted between two and nine times. The chain recombines TRBV11-2 with TRBJ2-7; D is perhaps TRBD2 (5 bases). V was pared by 5 bases and J by 3 bases, with 11 bases between. CDR3 size: 13 residues. Germline-derived CDR1 and CDR2 are SGHAT and FQNNGV. DNA for the CDR3: TGTGCCAGCAGCCGAGGACTGATCTACGAGCAGTACTTC. Translation gives CASSRGLIYEQYF.

V gene TRBV4-2 combines with J gene TRBJ2-7; 10 bases match TRBD2. The V and J ends lost 2 bases and 5 bases, in that order; junction bases with no gene match: 6. This CDR3 contains 15 residues. Germline V gives CDR1 LGHNA, CDR2 YNFKEQ. As DNA, the CDR3 is TGTGCCAGCAGCCAATTACTAGCGGGGTCCCACGAGCAGTACTTC. Translation: CASSQLLAGSHEQYF.

The chain couples TRBV6-6 to TRBJ1-1; TRBD1 might be the D (6 bases). V gave up 2 bases and J gave up 2 bases, with 9 bases separating them. Germline CDR1 and CDR2: MNHNY and SVGAGI (reference sequence). This CDR3 spans 14 amino acids. This CDR3 is CASSYEGGNTEAFF. The CDR3 DNA reads TGTGCCAGCAGTTACGAGGGGGGTAACACTGAAGCTTTCTTT.

This clone was picked up one time. The chain combines TRBV7-9 with TRBJ2-1; D gene ambiguous. Germline lookup yields CDR1 SEHNR and CDR2 FQNEAQ (reference sequence). CDR3 length: 12 amino acids. Trimming took 5 bases from V and 7 from J, leaving 9 bases between them. The CDR3 DNA is TGTGCCAGCAGCCTATCTGGGAATGAGCAGTTCTTC. It translates to CASSLSGNEQFF.

The chain has TRBV27 and TRBJ2-5; 11 bases align to TRBD2. The CDR3 extends over 14 amino acids. The ends lost 10 bases at V and 4 bases at J; junction bases unmatched: 8. Per germline, CDR1 MNHEY and CDR2 SMNVEV (reference sequence). CDR3 in DNA: TGTGCCACCATACTAGCGGGAGTTCGAGAGACCCAGTACTTC. Amino acids: CATILAGVRETQYF.

The chain is built from TRBV10-1 and TRBJ2-7, with 10 bases that match TRBD1. The junction had 5 bases not matched to a gene; V was cut back by 7 bases and J by 5 bases. Germline values: CDR1 WNHNN, CDR2 SYGVQD (reference sequence). This CDR3 is 13 amino acids long. In nucleotides, the CDR3 is TGCGCCAGCACCGACGGGACAGGGGACGAGCAGTACTTC. Its translation: CASTDGTGDEQYF.

This chain links TRBV7-2 with TRBJ1-1, with D uncertain. V was clipped by 5 bases and J by 1 base, with 11 bases between them. The CDR3 runs to 14 residues. Germline CDR1 reads SGHTA; CDR2 reads FQGNSA. The CDR3 is CASSPAGWNTEAFF. As DNA, the CDR3 is TGTGCCAGCAGCCCCGCCGGGTGGAACACTGAAGCTTTCTTT.

The V and J genes are TRBV5-6 and TRBJ1-6; 9 nucleotides line up with TRBD1. The V segment lost 4 bases and the J segment 10 bases; nucleotides outside the gene matches: 9. Germline CDR1 reads SGHDT; CDR2 reads YYEEEE. This CDR3 contains 15 residues. In nucleotides, the CDR3 is TGTGCCAGCAGCATTGGACAGGGGAAAGCGTCACCCCTCCACTTT. It encodes CASSIGQGKASPLHF.

This CDR3 reads CASSLPGLRTEAFF. CDR3 nucleotides: TGCGCCAGCAGCTTACCCGGGTTACGCACTGAAGCTTTCTTT. The J gene is TRBJ1-1, the V gene TRBV5-1; D ambiguous. Per the germline V gene, CDR1 is SGHRS and CDR2 is YFSETQ. V lost 2 bases, J lost 4 bases, and 12 bases lay in between. This CDR3 region has 14 residues. Supplemented by reference TRBV5-1 and TRBJ1-1, the full variable domain reads KAGVTQTPRYLIKTRGQQVTLSCSPISGHRSVSWYQQTPGQGLQFLFEYFSETQRNKGNFPGRFSGRQFSNSRSEMNVSTLELGDSALYLCASSLPGLRTEAFFGQGTRLTVV.

The CDR3 sequence is CASSQDSKANEKLFF. The CDR3 DNA sequence: TGCGCCAGCAGCCAAGATTCCAAGGCTAATGAAAAACTGTTTTTT. The chain recombines TRBV4-1 with TRBJ1-4, with D uncertain. V was shortened by 0 bases and J by 3 bases, with 8 bases between the two germline ends. The CDR3 runs to 15 residues. The germline gives CDR1 MGHRA, CDR2 YSYEKL.